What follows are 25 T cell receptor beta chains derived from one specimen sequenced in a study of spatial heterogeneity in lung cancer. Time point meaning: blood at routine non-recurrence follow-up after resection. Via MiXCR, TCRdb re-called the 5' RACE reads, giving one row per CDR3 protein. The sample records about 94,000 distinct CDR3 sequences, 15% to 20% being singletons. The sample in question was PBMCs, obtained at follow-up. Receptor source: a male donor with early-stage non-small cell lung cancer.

The CDR3 reads CASSTRVWNEQFF. CDR3 DNA sequence: TGTGCCAGCAGTACGCGGGTTTGGAATGAGCAGTTCTTC. The J gene is TRBJ2-1, the V gene TRBV6-5; TRBD2 is a possible D gene (5 bases). Germline V lookup: CDR1 MNHEY, CDR2 SVGAGI. Trimming removed 5 bases from V and 7 bases from J, with 12 bases in between. The CDR3 loop spans 13 amino acids.

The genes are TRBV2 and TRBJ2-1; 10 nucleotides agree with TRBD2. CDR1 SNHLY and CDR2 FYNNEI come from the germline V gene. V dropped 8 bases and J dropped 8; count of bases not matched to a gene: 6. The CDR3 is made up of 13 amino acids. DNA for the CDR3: TGTGCCAGCTGGACTAGCGGAGAGCATGAGCAGTTCTTC. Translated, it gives CASWTSGEHEQFF.

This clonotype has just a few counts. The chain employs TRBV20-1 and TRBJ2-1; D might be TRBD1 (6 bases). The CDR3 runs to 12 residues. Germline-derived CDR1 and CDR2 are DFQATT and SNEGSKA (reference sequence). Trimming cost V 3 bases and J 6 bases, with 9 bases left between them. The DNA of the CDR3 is TGCAGTGCTAGTTGGACAGTCAATGAGCAGTTCTTC. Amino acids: CSASWTVNEQFF.

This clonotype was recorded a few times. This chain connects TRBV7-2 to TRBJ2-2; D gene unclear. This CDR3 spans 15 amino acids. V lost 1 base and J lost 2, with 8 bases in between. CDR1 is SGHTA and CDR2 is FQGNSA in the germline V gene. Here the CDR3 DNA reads TGTGCCAGCAGCTTAGGAAACCAAAACACCGGGGAGCTGTTTTTT. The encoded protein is CASSLGNQNTGELFF.

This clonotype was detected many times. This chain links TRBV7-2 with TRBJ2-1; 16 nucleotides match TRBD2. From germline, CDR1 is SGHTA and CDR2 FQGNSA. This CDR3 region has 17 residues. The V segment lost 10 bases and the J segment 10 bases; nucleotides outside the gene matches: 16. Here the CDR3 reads CATGPGTSGRVRGEQFF. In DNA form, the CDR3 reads TGTGCCACCGGTCCCGGGACTAGCGGGAGGGTCCGTGGGGAGCAGTTCTTC. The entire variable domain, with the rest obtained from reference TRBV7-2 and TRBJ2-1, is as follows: GAGVSQSPSNKVTEKGKDVELRCDPISGHTALYWYRQSLGQGLEFLIYFQGNSAPDKSGLPSDRFSAERTGGSVSTLTIQRTQQEDSAVYLCATGPGTSGRVRGEQFFGPGTRLTVL.

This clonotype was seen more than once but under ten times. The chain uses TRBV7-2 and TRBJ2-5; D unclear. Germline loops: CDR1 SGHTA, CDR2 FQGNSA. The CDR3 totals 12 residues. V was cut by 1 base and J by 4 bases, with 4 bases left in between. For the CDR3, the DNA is TGTGCCAGCAGCTTAGATCCAGAGACCCAGTACTTC. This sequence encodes CASSLDPETQYF. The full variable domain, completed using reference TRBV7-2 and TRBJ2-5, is GAGVSQSPSNKVTEKGKDVELRCDPISGHTALYWYRQSLGQGLEFLIYFQGNSAPDKSGLPSDRFSAERTGGSVSTLTIQRTQQEDSAVYLCASSLDPETQYFGPGTRLLVL.

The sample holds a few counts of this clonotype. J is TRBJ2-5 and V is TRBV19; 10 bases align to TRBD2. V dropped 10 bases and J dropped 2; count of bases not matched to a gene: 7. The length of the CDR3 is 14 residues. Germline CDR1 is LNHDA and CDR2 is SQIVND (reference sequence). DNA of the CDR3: TGTGCCATGGGAGGACTAGCGGTACAAGAGACCCAGTACTTC. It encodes CAMGGLAVQETQYF. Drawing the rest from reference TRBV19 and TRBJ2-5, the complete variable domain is DGGITQSPKYLFRKEGQNVTLSCEQNLNHDAMYWYRQDPGQGLRLIYYSQIVNDFQKGDIAEGYSVSREKKESFPLTVTSAQKNPTAFYLCAMGGLAVQETQYFGPGTRLLVL.

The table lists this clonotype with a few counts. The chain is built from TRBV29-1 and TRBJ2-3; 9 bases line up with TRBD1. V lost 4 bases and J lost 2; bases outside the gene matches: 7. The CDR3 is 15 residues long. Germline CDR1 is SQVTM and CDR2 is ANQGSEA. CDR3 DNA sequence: TGCAGCGTTGCAGTGGGACAGGGAAACACAGATACGCAGTATTTT. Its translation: CSVAVGQGNTDTQYF.

CDR3 in DNA: TGTGCCAGCAGCTTAGGCCTAATTCGGGACCGCGGGTCCCAAGAGACCCAGTACTTC. Translated: CASSLGLIRDRGSQETQYF. The chain is built from TRBV7-9 and TRBJ2-5; TRBD1 or TRBD2 may be the D gene (5 bases each). V shed 1 base and J shed 1 base, with 22 bases lying between them. Germline CDR1 SEHNR, CDR2 FQNEAQ (reference sequence). The CDR3 consists of 19 residues.

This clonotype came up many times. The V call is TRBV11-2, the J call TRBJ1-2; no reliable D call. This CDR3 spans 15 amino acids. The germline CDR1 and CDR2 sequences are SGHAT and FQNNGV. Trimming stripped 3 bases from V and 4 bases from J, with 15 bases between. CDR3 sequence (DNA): TGTGCCAGCAGCTTCTCCGTGACCTCCGTCTATGGCTACACCTTC. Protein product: CASSFSVTSVYGYTF.

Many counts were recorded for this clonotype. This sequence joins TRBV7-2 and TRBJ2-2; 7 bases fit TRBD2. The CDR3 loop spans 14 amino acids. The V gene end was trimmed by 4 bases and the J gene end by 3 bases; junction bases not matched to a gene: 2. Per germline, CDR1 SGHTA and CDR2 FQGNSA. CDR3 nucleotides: TGTGCCAGCAGCTGGACTAGGGACACCGGGGAGCTGTTTTTT. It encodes CASSWTRDTGELFF.

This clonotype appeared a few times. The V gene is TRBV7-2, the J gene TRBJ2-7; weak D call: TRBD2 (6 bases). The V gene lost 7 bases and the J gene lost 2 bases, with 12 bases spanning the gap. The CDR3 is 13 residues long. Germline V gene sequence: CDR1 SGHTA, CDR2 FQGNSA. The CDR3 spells CASTGSGTYEQYF. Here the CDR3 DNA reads TGTGCCAGCACCGGTAGCGGTACCTACGAGCAGTACTTC.

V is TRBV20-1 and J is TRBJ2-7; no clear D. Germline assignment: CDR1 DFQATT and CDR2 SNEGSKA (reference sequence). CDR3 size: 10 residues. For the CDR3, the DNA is TGCAGCAACAACTCCTACGAGCAGTACGTC. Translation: CSNNSYEQYV.

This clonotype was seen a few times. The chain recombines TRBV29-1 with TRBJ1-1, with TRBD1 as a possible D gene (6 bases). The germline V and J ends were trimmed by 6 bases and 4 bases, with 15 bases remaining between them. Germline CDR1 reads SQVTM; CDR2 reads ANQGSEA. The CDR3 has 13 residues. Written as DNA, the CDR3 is TGCAGCGTGCTCCGGGGGCGGGGCACTGAAGCTTTCTTT. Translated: CSVLRGRGTEAFF. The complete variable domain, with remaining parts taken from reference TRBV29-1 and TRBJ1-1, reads SAVISQKPSRDICQRGTSLTIQCQVDSQVTMMFWYRQQPGQSLTLIATANQGSEATYESGFVIDKFPISRPNLTFSTLTVSNMSPEDSSIYLCSVLRGRGTEAFFGQGTRLTVV.

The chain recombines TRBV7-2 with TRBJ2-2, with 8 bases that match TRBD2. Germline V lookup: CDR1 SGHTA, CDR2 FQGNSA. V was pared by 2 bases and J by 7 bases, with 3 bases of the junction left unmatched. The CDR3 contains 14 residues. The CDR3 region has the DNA TGTGCCAGCAGCTTAAGAAGCGGGGGCGGGGAGCTGTTTTTT. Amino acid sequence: CASSLRSGGGELFF. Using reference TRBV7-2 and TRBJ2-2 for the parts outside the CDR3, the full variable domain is GAGVSQSPSNKVTEKGKDVELRCDPISGHTALYWYRQSLGQGLEFLIYFQGNSAPDKSGLPSDRFSAERTGGSVSTLTIQRTQQEDSAVYLCASSLRSGGGELFFGEGSRLTVL.

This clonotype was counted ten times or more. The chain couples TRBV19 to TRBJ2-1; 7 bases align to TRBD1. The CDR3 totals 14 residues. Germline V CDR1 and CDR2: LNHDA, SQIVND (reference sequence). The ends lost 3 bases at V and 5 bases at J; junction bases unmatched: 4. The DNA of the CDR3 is TGTGCCAGTAGTATCTGGGACAGAGACAATGAGCAGTTCTTC. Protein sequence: CASSIWDRDNEQFF.

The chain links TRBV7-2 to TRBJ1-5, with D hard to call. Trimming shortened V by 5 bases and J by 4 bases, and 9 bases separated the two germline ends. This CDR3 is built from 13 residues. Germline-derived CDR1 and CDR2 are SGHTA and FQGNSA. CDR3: CASSRRQNQPQHF. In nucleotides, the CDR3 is TGTGCCAGCAGCCGGCGCCAGAATCAGCCCCAGCATTTT.

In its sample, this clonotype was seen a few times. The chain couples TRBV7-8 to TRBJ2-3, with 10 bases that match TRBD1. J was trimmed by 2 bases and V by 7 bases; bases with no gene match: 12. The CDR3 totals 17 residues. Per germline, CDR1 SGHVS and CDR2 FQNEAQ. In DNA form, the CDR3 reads TGTGCCAGCACCAGACGGACAGGGGGTCCTAACACAGATACGCAGTATTTT. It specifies CASTRRTGGPNTDTQYF.

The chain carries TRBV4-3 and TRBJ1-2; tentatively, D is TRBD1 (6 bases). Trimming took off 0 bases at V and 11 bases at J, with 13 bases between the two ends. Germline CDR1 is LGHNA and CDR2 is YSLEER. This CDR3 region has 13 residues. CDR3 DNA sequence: TGCGCCAGCAGCCAAGACGGGGGCCGGGGGTACACCTTC. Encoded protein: CASSQDGGRGYTF.

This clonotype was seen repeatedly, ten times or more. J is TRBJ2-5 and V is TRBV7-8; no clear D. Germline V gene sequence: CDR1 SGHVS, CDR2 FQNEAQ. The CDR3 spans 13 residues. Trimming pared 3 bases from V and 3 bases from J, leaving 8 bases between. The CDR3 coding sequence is TGTGCCAGCAGCTTTAGATTAAAAGAGACCCAGTACTTC. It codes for CASSFRLKETQYF. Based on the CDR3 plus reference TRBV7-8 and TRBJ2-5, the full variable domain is GAGVSQSPRYKVAKRGQDVALRCDPISGHVSLFWYQQALGQGPEFLTYFQNEAQLDKSGLPSDRFFAERPEGSVSTLKIQRTQQEDSAVYLCASSFRLKETQYFGPGTRLLVL.

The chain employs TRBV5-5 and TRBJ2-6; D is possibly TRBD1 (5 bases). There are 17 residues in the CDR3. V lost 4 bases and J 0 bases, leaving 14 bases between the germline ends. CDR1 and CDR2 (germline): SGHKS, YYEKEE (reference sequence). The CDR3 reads CASSVLTEHSGANVLTF. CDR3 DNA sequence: TGTGCCAGCAGCGTCTTGACAGAACACTCTGGGGCCAACGTCCTGACTTTC.

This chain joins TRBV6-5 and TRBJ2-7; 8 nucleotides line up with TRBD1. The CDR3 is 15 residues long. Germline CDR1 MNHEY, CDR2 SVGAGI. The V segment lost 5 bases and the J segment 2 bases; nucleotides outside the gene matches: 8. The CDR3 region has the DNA TGTGCCAGCAGTCATGGCCGGGACAGGACCTACGAGCAGTACTTC. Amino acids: CASSHGRDRTYEQYF.

The CDR3 spells CASSPILGNTIYF. In nucleotides, the CDR3 is TGTGCCAGCAGCCCGATCCTCGGAAACACCATATATTTT. The chain recombines TRBV7-2 with TRBJ1-3; D unclear. In germline, CDR1 is SGHTA, CDR2 FQGNSA. The CDR3 contains 13 residues. Between the trimmed V and J ends, which lost 5 bases and 4 bases, there was a span of 9 bases.

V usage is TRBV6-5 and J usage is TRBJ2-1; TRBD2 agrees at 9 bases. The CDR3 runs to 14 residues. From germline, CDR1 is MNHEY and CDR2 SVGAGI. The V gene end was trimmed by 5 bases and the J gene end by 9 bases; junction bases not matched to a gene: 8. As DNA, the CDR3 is TGTGCCAGCAGTCGCGGACTAGCGTCCGGTGAGCAGTTCTTC. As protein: CASSRGLASGEQFF.

The CDR3 region has the DNA TGCAGTTTCCGCGCCGGACACGGGGAAAATCAGCCCCAGCATTTT. Encoded protein: CSFRAGHGENQPQHF. The V gene is TRBV20-1, the J gene TRBJ1-5; D perhaps matches TRBD1 (5 bases). Per the germline V gene, CDR1 is DFQATT and CDR2 is SNEGSKA (reference sequence). This CDR3 is built from 15 residues. V dropped 8 bases and J dropped 4 bases, with 21 bases sitting between them.